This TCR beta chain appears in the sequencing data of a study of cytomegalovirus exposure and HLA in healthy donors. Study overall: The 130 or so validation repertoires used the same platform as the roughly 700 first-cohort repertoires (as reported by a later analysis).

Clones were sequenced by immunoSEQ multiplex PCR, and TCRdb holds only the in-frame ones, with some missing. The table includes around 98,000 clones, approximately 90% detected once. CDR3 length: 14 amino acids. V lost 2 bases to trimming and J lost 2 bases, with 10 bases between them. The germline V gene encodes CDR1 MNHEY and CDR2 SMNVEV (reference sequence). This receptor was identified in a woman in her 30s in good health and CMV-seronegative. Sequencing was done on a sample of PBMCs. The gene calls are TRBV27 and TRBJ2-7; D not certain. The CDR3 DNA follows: TGTGCCAGCAGTTTACCAGGTCTACCCTACGAGCAGTACTTC. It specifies CASSLPGLPYEQYF.